This entry lists 17 T cell receptor beta chains sequenced from one sample in a study of T cells after yellow fever vaccination. TCRdb reprocessed the 5' RACE reads with MiXCR, giving one entry per CDR3 protein. The repertoire holds hundreds of thousands of distinct CDR3 sequences, with 8.7% as singletons. Sample: CD4+ T cells sorted from PBMCs, taken 5 days after the yellow fever booster vaccination. These receptors were collected from a man younger than 35 who received the YFV17D yellow fever vaccine.

Only a few counts were recorded for this clonotype. The V call is TRBV7-2, the J call TRBJ2-4; D assignment may be TRBD1 or TRBD2 (6 bases each). The CDR3 sequence is 16 residues long. Germline V gene lookup returns CDR1 SGHTA and CDR2 FQGNSA. Trimming took off 5 bases at V and 8 bases at J, with 22 bases between the two ends. CDR3 residues: CASSRDAGGAGYIQYF. DNA of the CDR3: TGTGCCAGCAGCCGAGACGCCGGGGGCGCCGGTTACATTCAGTACTTC.

The rearrangement joins TRBV12-3 or TRBV12-4 to TRBJ2-7; D might be TRBD1 or TRBD2, each matching 5 bases. V was pared by 7 bases and J by 0 bases, with 16 bases between. This CDR3 contains 15 residues. The CDR3: CASNAWGTSSYEQYF. Here the CDR3 DNA reads TGTGCCAGCAACGCCTGGGGGACCAGCTCCTACGAGCAGTACTTC.

This clonotype turned up a few times. V is TRBV5-4 and J is TRBJ1-4; no reliable D call. This CDR3 is built from 13 residues. Between the trimmed V and J ends, which lost 2 bases and 5 bases, there was a span of 7 bases. The V gene's germline CDR1 is SGHNT and CDR2 YYREEE (reference sequence). CDR3 DNA sequence: TGTGCCAGCAGCTTAGGCAACAATGAAAAACTGTTTTTT. Translating gives CASSLGNNEKLFF. The full variable domain, rest sourced from reference TRBV5-4 and TRBJ1-4, is ETGVTQSPTHLIKTRGQQVTLRCSSQSGHNTVSWYQQALGQGPQFIFQYYREEENGRGNFPPRFSGLQFPNYSSELNVNALELDDSALYLCASSLGNNEKLFFGSGTQLSVL.

This chain uses TRBV7-2 with TRBJ2-5; 12 bases line up with TRBD2. CDR1 and CDR2 from the germline V gene are SGHTA and FQGNSA. This CDR3 is 18 amino acids long. J lost 2 bases, V lost 4 bases, and 11 bases had no gene match. CDR3: CASSSRLAGAANQETQYF. The CDR3 nucleotides are TGTGCCAGCAGCTCCCGACTAGCGGGGGCCGCGAATCAAGAGACCCAGTACTTC.

The chain employs TRBV20-1 and TRBJ2-7, with a tentative D call TRBD2 (7 bases). The germline V and J ends were trimmed by 6 bases and 0 bases, with 12 bases remaining between them. In germline, CDR1 is DFQATT, CDR2 SNEGSKA (reference sequence). CDR3 length: 13 amino acids. DNA for the CDR3: TGCAGTGCGGGGGGGCAGGGCTCCTACGAGCAGTACTTC. Its protein is CSAGGQGSYEQYF.

The CDR3 region is CASSSGFGEQYF. The CDR3 region has the DNA TGTGCCAGCAGCTCCGGTTTCGGCGAGCAGTACTTC. The chain carries TRBV11-3 and TRBJ2-7; no reliable D call. CDR3 length: 12 amino acids. Trimming removed 4 bases at V and 6 bases at J, with 10 bases between. The germline V gene has CDR1 SGHNT and CDR2 YENEEA.

The chain has TRBV5-6 and TRBJ2-5, with D possibly matching TRBD2 (5 bases). This CDR3 contains 18 residues. Trimming cost V 0 bases and J 1 base, with 19 bases left between them. In germline, CDR1 is SGHDT, CDR2 YYEEEE. The CDR3 loop reads CASSLGLQTNYPQETQYF. CDR3 nucleotide sequence: TGTGCCAGCAGCTTGGGCTTGCAGACTAACTACCCCCAAGAGACCCAGTACTTC.

At least ten counts were recorded for this clonotype. This CDR3 is CASSPSTMGEQYV. The CDR3 DNA sequence: TGTGCCAGCAGTCCCTCGACGATGGGCGAGCAGTACGTC. The rearrangement links TRBV2 to TRBJ2-7; D is unclear. V was trimmed by 5 bases and J by 6 bases, leaving 14 bases between them. Germline CDR1 SNHLY, CDR2 FYNNEI. CDR3 length equals 13 residues.

This clonotype came up many times. The CDR3 sequence: CSVGPLRDQYEQYV. As DNA, the CDR3 is TGCAGCGTTGGCCCCTTAAGGGATCAGTACGAGCAGTACGTC. The chain employs TRBV29-1 and TRBJ2-7; D not certain. This CDR3 contains 14 residues. The ends were cut back, 4 bases at V and 4 bases at J, with 17 bases in the middle. In germline, CDR1 is SQVTM, CDR2 ANQGSEA.

This chain uses TRBV19 with TRBJ2-5; D assignment may be TRBD1 or TRBD2 (6 bases each). The CDR3 has 15 residues. Germline V lookup: CDR1 LNHDA, CDR2 SQIVND (reference sequence). Between the trimmed V and J ends, which lost 1 base and 3 bases, there was a span of 12 bases. CDR3 in amino acids: CASSIGGAGEETQYF. Written as DNA, the CDR3 is TGTGCCAGTAGTATAGGGGGGGCAGGAGAAGAGACCCAGTACTTC. Full variable domain (outside the CDR3, taken from reference TRBV19 and TRBJ2-5): DGGITQSPKYLFRKEGQNVTLSCEQNLNHDAMYWYRQDPGQGLRLIYYSQIVNDFQKGDIAEGYSVSREKKESFPLTVTSAQKNPTAFYLCASSIGGAGEETQYFGPGTRLLVL.

The chain couples TRBV19 to TRBJ2-1; 14 positions match TRBD2. The CDR3 sequence is 17 residues long. Germline lookup yields CDR1 LNHDA and CDR2 SQIVND (reference sequence). The V gene end was trimmed by 10 bases and the J gene end by 5 bases; junction bases not matched to a gene: 13. The CDR3 sequence: CATKGLAGAGSNNEQFF. The DNA for the CDR3 is TGTGCCACTAAGGGACTAGCGGGGGCCGGGAGCAACAATGAGCAGTTCTTC.

There are a few counts of this clonotype. The V gene is TRBV24-1, the J gene TRBJ2-1; D may match TRBD1 or TRBD2 (7 bases each). Trimming removed 9 bases from V and 6 bases from J, with 17 bases in between. Germline lookup yields CDR1 KGHDR and CDR2 SFDVKD. The CDR3 loop spans 14 amino acids. CDR3 in amino acids: CATSRQGGRNEQFF. CDR3 coding DNA: TGTGCCACCTCCCGACAGGGAGGGCGCAATGAGCAGTTCTTC.

This chain joins TRBV2 and TRBJ2-1, with no clear D. V lost 0 bases, J lost 10 bases, and 13 bases lay in between. Per the germline V gene, CDR1 is SNHLY and CDR2 is FYNNEI. This CDR3 comprises 14 residues. The CDR3 sequence is CASSEAGMRVEQFF. CDR3 coding DNA: TGTGCCAGCAGTGAAGCAGGGATGAGAGTAGAGCAGTTCTTC. The entire variable domain, with the rest obtained from reference TRBV2 and TRBJ2-1, is as follows: EPEVTQTPSHQVTQMGQEVILRCVPISNHLYFYWYRQILGQKVEFLVSFYNNEISEKSEIFDDQFSVERPDGSNFTLKIRSTKLEDSAMYFCASSEAGMRVEQFFGPGTRLTVL.

This clonotype appeared a single time. This sequence joins TRBV21-1 and TRBJ2-5; the D call TRBD2 from the table was never checked on the DNA. TRBV21-1 is designated a pseudogene. CDR3 length equals 15 residues. This CDR3 is CASKGLAGTRETQYF. In nucleotides, the CDR3 is TGTGCCAGCAAGGGACTAGCGGGAACCAGGGAGACCCAGTACTTC.

This chain joins TRBV5-1 and TRBJ2-7, with 7 bases identical to TRBD2. Trimming cost V 0 bases and J 4 bases; bases outside gene matches: 7. This CDR3 region has 15 residues. From germline, CDR1 is SGHRS and CDR2 YFSETQ. DNA of the CDR3: TGCGCCAGCAGCTTGGTGGGGGGGACTGGATACGAGCAGTACTTC. This gives the protein CASSLVGGTGYEQYF.

The chain couples TRBV18 to TRBJ1-6; D is possibly TRBD1 (5 bases). CDR3 length equals 18 residues. Germline assignment: CDR1 KGHSH and CDR2 LQKENI. Deletions cut 3 bases from V and 0 bases from J, with 15 bases between. CDR3 coding DNA: TGTGCCAGCTCACCCATTCCGGGGGTACGCTCCTATAATTCACCCCTCCACTTT. This encodes CASSPIPGVRSYNSPLHF.

The rearrangement links TRBV5-1 to TRBJ2-3; tentative D call: TRBD2 (6 bases). Germline CDR1 SGHRS, CDR2 YFSETQ. CDR3 length: 15 amino acids. Trimming removed 4 bases at V and 2 bases at J, with 14 bases between. Here the CDR3 reads CASSPGSVSTDTQYF. As DNA, the CDR3 is TGCGCCAGCAGCCCCGGGAGCGTTTCCACAGATACGCAGTATTTT.